This T cell receptor beta chain was documented in a study of blood T cell repertoires in COVID-19. Study summary: Both acute and convalescent COVID-19 samples were obtained from the United States, Italy and Spain.

The CDR3 contains 15 residues. Looked up from germline, CDR1 is SGHVS and CDR2 is FQNEAQ. Trimming cost V 4 bases and J 3 bases; bases outside gene matches: 9. The assay was immunoSEQ multiplex PCR, and TCRdb's table has in-frame clones only and misses some. The sample lists a few hundred thousand clones; less than 90% were seen once. The sequence was obtained from a woman aged 40 to 49 who had recovered from COVID-19. V gene TRBV7-8 combines with J gene TRBJ2-7; 7 bases are a match to TRBD2. Sequenced input: PBMCs or T cells enriched from blood (not recorded which). The CDR3 spells CASSSRRLADYEQYF. The CDR3 coding sequence is TGTGCCAGCAGCTCCCGCCGACTAGCCGACTACGAGCAGTACTTC.